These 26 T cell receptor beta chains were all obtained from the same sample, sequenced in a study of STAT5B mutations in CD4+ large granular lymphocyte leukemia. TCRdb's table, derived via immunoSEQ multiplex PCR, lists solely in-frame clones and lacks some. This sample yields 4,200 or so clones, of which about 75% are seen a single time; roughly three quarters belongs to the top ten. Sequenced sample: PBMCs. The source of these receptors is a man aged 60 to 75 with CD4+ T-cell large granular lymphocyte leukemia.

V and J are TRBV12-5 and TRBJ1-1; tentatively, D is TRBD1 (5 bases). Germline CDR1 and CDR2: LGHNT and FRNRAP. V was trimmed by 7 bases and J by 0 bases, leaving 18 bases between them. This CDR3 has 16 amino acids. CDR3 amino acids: CASAPHGEGMNTEAFF. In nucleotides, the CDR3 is TGTGCTAGTGCCCCCCACGGGGAGGGGATGAACACTGAAGCTTTCTTT.

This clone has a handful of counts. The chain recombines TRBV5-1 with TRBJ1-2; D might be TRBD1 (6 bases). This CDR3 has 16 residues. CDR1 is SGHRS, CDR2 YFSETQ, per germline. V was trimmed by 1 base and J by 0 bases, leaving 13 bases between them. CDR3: CASSLSGEGANYGYTF. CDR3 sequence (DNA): TGCGCCAGCAGCTTGTCAGGGGAGGGGGCTAACTATGGCTACACCTTC.

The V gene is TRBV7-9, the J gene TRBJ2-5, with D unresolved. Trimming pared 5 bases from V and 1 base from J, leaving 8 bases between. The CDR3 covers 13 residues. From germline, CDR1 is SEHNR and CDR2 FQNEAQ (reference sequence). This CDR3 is CASSHDFQETQYF. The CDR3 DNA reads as TGTGCCAGCAGCCACGACTTCCAAGAGACCCAGTACTTC. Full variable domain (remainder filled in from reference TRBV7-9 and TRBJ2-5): DTGVSQNPRHKITKRGQNVTFRCDPISEHNRLYWYRQTLGQGPEFLTYFQNEAQLEKSRLLSDRFSAERPKGSFSTLEIQRTEQGDSAMYLCASSHDFQETQYFGPGTRLLVL.

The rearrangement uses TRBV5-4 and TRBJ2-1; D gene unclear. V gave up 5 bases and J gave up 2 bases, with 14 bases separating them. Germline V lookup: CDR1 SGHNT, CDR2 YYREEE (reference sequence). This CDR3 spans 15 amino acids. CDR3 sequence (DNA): TGTGCCAGCAGTCCCTCTTCTGGGGCCTACAATGAGCAGTTCTTC. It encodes CASSPSSGAYNEQFF.

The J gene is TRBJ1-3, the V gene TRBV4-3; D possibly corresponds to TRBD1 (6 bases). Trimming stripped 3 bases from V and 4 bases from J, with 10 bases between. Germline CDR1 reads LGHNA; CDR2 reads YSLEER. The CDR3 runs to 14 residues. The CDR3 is CASSQGAGGNTIYF. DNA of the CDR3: TGCGCCAGCAGCCAGGGGGCGGGGGGAAACACCATATATTTT.

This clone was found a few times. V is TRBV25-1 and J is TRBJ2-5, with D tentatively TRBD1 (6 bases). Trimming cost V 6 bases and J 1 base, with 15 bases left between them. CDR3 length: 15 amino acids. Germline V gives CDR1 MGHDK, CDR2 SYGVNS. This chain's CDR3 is CASRAPPDSQETQYF. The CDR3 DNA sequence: TGTGCCAGCAGGGCCCCACCGGACAGCCAAGAGACCCAGTACTTC. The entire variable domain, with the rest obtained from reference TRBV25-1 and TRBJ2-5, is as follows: EADIYQTPRYLVIGTGKKITLECSQTMGHDKMYWYQQDPGMELHLIHYSYGVNSTEKGDLSSESTVSRIRTEHFPLTLESARPSHTSQYLCASRAPPDSQETQYFGPGTRLLVL.

CDR3 sequence reads: CAGTPPIHEQYF. The CDR3 DNA is TGTGCCGGTACGCCTCCAATCCACGAGCAGTACTTC. V gene TRBV2 combines with J gene TRBJ2-7; D is ambiguous. Germline V lookup: CDR1 SNHLY, CDR2 FYNNEI. The CDR3 is made up of 12 amino acids. The germline V and J ends were trimmed by 11 bases and 5 bases, with 16 bases remaining between them.

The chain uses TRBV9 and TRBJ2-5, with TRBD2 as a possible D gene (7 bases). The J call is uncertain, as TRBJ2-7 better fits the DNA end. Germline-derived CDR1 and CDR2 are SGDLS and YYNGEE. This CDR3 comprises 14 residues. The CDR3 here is CASSVKGGIHEQYF. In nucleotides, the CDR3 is TGTGCCAGCAGCGTTAAGGGGGGGATCCACGAGCAGTACTTC.

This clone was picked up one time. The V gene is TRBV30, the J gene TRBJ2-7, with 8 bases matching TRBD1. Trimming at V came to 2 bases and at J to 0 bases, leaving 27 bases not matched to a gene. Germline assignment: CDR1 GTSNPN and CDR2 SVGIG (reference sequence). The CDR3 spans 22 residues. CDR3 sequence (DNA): TGTGCCTGGAGTTCCTTAGGACTGACCGGGACAGGTCCTTGGGCGGCCTCCTACGAGCAGTACTTC. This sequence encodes CAWSSLGLTGTGPWAASYEQYF. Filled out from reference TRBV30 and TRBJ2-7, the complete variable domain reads SQTIHQWPATLVQPVGSPLSLECTVEGTSNPNLYWYRQAAGRGLQLLFYSVGIGQISSEVPQNLSASRPQDRQFILSSKKLLLSDSGFYLCAWSSLGLTGTGPWAASYEQYFGPGTRLTVT.

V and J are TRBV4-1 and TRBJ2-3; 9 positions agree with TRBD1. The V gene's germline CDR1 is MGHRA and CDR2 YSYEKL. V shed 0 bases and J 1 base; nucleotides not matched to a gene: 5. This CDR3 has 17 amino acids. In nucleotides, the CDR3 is TGCGCCAGCAGCCAAGATCCGAGGGACAGGGGCACAGATACGCAGTATTTT. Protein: CASSQDPRDRGTDTQYF.

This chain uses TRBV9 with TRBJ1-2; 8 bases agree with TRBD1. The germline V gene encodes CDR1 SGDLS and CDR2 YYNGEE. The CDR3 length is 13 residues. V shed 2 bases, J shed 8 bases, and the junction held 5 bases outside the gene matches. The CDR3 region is CASSVQGAEGYTF. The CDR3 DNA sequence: TGTGCCAGCAGCGTTCAGGGGGCTGAGGGCTACACCTTC.

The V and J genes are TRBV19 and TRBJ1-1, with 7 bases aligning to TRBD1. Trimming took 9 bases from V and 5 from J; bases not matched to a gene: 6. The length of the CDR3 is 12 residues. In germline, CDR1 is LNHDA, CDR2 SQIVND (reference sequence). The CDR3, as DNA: TGTGCCAGCAACATACAGGGGACTGAAGCTTTCTTT. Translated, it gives CASNIQGTEAFF. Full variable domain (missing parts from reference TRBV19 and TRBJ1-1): DGGITQSPKYLFRKEGQNVTLSCEQNLNHDAMYWYRQDPGQGLRLIYYSQIVNDFQKGDIAEGYSVSREKKESFPLTVTSAQKNPTAFYLCASNIQGTEAFFGQGTRLTVV.

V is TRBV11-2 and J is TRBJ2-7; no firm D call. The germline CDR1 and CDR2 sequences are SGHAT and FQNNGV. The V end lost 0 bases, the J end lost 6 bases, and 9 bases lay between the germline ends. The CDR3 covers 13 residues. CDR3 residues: CASSLDWISEQYF. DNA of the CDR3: TGTGCCAGCAGCTTAGACTGGATTTCCGAGCAGTACTTC.

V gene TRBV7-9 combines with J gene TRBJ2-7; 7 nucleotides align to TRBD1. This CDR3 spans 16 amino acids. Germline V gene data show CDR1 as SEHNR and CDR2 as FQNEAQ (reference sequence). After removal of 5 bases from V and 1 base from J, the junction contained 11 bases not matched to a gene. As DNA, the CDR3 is TGTGCCAGCAGCCCCCCAACAGGGGCCAGGTCCTACGAGCAGTACTTC. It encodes CASSPPTGARSYEQYF.

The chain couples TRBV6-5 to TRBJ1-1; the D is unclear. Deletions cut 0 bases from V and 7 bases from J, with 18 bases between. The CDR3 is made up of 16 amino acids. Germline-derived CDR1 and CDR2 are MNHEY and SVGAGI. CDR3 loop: CASSYSPIIPTYEAFF. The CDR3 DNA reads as TGTGCCAGCAGTTACTCCCCGATTATCCCAACCTATGAAGCTTTCTTT.

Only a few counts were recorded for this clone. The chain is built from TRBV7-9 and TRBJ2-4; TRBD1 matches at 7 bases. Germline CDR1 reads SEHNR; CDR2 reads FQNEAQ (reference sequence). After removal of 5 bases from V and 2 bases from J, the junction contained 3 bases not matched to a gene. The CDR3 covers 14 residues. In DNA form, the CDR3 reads TGTGCCAGCAGCCAGGGACAGCCCAAAAACATTCAGTACTTC. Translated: CASSQGQPKNIQYF.

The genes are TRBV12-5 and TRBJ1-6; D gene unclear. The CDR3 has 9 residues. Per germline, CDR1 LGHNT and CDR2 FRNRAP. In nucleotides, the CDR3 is TGTCCCGAGAATTCACCCCTCCACTTT. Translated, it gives CPENSPLHF.

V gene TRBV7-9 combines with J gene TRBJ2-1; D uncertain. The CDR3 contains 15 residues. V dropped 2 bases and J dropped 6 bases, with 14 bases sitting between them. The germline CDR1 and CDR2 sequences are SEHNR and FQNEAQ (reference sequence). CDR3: CASSLKPGNSNEQFF. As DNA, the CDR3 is TGTGCCAGCAGCTTAAAGCCAGGCAACAGCAATGAGCAGTTCTTC.

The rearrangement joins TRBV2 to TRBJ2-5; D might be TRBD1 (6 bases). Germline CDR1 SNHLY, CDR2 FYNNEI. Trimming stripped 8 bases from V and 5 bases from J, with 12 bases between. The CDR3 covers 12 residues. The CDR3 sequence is CASEGGGETQYF. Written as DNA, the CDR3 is TGTGCCAGCGAAGGGGGTGGGGAGACCCAGTACTTC. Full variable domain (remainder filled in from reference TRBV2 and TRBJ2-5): EPEVTQTPSHQVTQMGQEVILRCVPISNHLYFYWYRQILGQKVEFLVSFYNNEISEKSEIFDDQFSVERPDGSNFTLKIRSTKLEDSAMYFCASEGGGETQYFGPGTRLLVL.

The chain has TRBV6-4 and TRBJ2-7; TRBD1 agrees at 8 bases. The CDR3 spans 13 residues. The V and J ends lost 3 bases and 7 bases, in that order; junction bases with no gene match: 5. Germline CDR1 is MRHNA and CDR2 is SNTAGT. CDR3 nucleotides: TGTGCCAGCAGTGAGGACAGGGTAGGGGAGCAGTACTTC. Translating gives CASSEDRVGEQYF.

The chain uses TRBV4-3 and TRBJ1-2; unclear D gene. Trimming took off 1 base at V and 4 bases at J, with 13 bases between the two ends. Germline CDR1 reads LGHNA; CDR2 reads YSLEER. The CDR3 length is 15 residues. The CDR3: CASSQGQQPGYGYTF. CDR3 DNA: TGCGCCAGCAGCCAAGGCCAGCAACCGGGCTATGGCTACACCTTC.

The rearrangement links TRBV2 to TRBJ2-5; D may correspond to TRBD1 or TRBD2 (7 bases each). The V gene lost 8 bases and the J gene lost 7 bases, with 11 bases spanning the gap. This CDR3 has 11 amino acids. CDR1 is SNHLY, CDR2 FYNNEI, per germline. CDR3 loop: CASPRGGTQYF. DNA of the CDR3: TGTGCCAGCCCCAGGGGGGGGACCCAGTACTTC.

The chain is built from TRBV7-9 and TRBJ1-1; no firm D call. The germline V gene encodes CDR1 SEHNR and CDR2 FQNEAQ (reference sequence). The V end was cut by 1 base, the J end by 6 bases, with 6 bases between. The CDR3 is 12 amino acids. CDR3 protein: CASSLGGAEAFF. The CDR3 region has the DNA TGTGCCAGCAGCTTAGGTGGTGCTGAAGCTTTCTTT.

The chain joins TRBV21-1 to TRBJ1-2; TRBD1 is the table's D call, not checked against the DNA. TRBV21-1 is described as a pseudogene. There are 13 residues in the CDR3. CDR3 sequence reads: CASSQVSDRGYTF. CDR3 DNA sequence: TGTGCCAGCAGCCAGGTGAGTGATCGAGGCTACACCTTC.

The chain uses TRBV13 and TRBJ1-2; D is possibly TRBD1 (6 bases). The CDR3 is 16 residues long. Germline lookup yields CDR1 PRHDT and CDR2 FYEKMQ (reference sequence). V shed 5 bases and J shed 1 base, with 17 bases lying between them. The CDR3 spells CASSRPRGGGNYGYTF. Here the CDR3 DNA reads TGTGCCAGCAGCCGCCCCCGGGGAGGGGGTAACTATGGCTACACCTTC.

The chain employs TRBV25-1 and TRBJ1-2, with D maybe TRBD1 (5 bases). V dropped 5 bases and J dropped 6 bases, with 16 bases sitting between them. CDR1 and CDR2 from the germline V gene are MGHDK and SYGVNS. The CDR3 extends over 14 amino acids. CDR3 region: CASSNNPGRHGYTF. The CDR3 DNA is TGTGCCAGCAGTAACAATCCGGGACGCCATGGCTACACCTTC.